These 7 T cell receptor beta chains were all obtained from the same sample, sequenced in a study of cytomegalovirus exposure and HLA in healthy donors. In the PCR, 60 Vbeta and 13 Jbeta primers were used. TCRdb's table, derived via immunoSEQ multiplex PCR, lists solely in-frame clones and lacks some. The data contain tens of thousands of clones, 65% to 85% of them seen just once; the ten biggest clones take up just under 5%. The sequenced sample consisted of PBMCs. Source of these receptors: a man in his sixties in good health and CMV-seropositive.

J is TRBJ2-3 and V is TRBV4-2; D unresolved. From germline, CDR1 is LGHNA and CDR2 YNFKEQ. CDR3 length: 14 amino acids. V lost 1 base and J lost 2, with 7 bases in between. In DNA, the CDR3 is TGTGCCAGCAGCCAAGGGCCCCTCACAGATACGCAGTATTTT. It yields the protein CASSQGPLTDTQYF.

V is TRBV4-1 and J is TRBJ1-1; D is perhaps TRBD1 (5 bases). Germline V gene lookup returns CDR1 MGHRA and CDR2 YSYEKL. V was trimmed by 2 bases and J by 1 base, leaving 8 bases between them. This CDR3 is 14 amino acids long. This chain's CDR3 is CASSQQTANTEAFF. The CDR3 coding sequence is TGCGCCAGCAGCCAACAGACAGCGAACACTGAAGCTTTCTTT.

DNA for the CDR3: TGTGCCAGCAGTTTACGAGGACTAGATTACGATGAGCAGTTCTTC. This encodes CASSLRGLDYDEQFF. The chain has TRBV6-5 and TRBJ2-1, with TRBD2 matching over 7 bases. V was clipped by 4 bases and J by 8 bases; unmatched bases: 11. The CDR3 runs 15 residues. The germline V gene has CDR1 MNHEY and CDR2 SVGAGI.

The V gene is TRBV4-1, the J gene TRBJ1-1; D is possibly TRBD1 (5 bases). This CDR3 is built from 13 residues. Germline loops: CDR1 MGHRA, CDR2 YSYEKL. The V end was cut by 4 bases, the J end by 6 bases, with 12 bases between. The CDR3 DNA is TGCGCCAGCAGCCTTGGGGCAGGTCCTGAAGCTTTCTTT. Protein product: CASSLGAGPEAFF.

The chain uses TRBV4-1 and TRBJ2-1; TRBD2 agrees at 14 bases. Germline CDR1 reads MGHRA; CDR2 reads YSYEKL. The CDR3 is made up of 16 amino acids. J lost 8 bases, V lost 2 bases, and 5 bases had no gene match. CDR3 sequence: CASSQKGLAGEDEQFF. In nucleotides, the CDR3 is TGCGCCAGCAGCCAAAAGGGACTAGCGGGAGAAGATGAGCAGTTCTTC.

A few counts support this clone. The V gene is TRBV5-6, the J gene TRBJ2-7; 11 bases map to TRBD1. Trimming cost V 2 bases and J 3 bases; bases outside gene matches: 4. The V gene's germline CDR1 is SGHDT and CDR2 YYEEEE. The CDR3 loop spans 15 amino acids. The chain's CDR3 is CASSFQGTGGYEQYF. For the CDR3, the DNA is TGTGCCAGCAGCTTCCAAGGGACAGGGGGCTACGAGCAGTACTTC.

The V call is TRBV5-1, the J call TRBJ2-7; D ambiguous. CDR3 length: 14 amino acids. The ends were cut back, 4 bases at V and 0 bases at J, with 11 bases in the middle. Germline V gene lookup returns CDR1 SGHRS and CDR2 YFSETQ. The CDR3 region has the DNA TGCGCCAGCAGCCTGTATATTTCCTCCTACGAGCAGTACTTC. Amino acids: CASSLYISSYEQYF.